The rows below give T cell receptor beta chains drawn from one sample of a study of beta chain features in type 1 diabetes. Libraries were prepared by immunoSEQ multiplex PCR; TCRdb keeps only in-frame clonotypes and omits some of them. The table has more than 300,000 clones, around 10% seen once. The specimen sequenced was central memory CD4+ T cells from blood. The receptors here all came from a man in his thirties or forties with type 1 diabetes. The CDR3 runs from the conserved cysteine through the conserved F or W. Fields, in order: CDR3 protein, CDR3 DNA, V gene, D gene, CDR3 length, clone size, J gene. A D gene is named only where the DNA matches it firmly. Only part of the rows carry a size: once, few, many, or a class if the clone is expanded.

CASSESGPRGGYTF	TGTGCCAGCAGTGAATCCGGTCCTCGAGGGGGCTACACCTTC	TRBV6-1	.	14	.	TRBJ1-2
CSVAQQETQYF	TGCAGCGTTGCACAGCAAGAGACCCAGTACTTC	TRBV29-1	.	11	few	TRBJ2-5
CASSSWGTNQPQHF	TGTGCCAGTAGTTCGTGGGGGACGAATCAGCCCCAGCATTTT	TRBV19	.	14	many	TRBJ1-5
CASSLVNSGSKYEQYF	TGTGCCAGCAGCTTAGTGAATAGCGGGAGTAAATACGAGCAGTACTTC	TRBV7-2	TRBD2	16	many	TRBJ2-7
CASSQELIVAGGPNEQYF	TGTGCCAGCAGCCAAGAATTAATAGTAGCGGGAGGGCCCAACGAGCAGTACTTC	TRBV4-2	TRBD2	18	few	TRBJ2-7
CASSFSGSNEQYF	TGTGCCAGCAGCTTCTCCGGGAGTAACGAGCAGTACTTC	TRBV5-6	.	13	few	TRBJ2-7
CASSSKQGAWDYEQYF	TGTGCCAGCAGCTCAAAACAGGGGGCGTGGGACTACGAGCAGTACTTC	TRBV5-6	TRBD1	16	few	TRBJ2-7
CASSLIRGGGANVLTF	TGTGCCAGCAGTTTAATACGGGGAGGTGGGGCCAACGTCCTGACTTTC	TRBV27	.	16	.	TRBJ2-6
CASSRMGTAREQYF	TGCGCCAGCAGCCGGATGGGGACAGCCCGCGAGCAGTACTTC	TRBV5-1	TRBD1	14	.	TRBJ2-7
CASSSGAWGTGELFF	TGTGCCAGCAGCTCGGGGGCTTGGGGCACCGGGGAGCTGTTTTTT	TRBV5-6	.	15	.	TRBJ2-2
CASSQAPRRGTTDTQYF	TGTGCCAGCAGCCAGGCTCCGCGGCGAGGGACTACAGATACGCAGTATTTT	TRBV4-2	.	17	few	TRBJ2-3
CASSPTGWDYGYTF	TGTGCCAGCAGCCCGACAGGGTGGGACTATGGCTACACCTTC	TRBV7-2	TRBD1	14	few	TRBJ1-2
CASSPGSREAYEQYF	TGTGCCAGCAGCCCCGGGAGCAGGGAGGCCTACGAGCAGTACTTC	TRBV28	.	15	few	TRBJ2-7
CASSFPGEGVEQYF	TGTGCCAGCAGCTTCCCCGGGGAGGGAGTCGAGCAGTACTTC	TRBV7-8	TRBD2	14	few	TRBJ2-7
CASSESAPGASNYEQYF	TGCGCCAGCAGTGAGTCCGCCCCAGGGGCATCGAACTACGAGCAGTACTTC	TRBV10-2	.	17	few	TRBJ2-7
CASSRTPQPGGIGANVLTF	TGCGCCAGCAGCCGGACCCCTCAACCCGGGGGTATCGGGGCCAACGTCCTGACTTTC	TRBV5-1	.	19	.	TRBJ2-6
CASSTNPTGKGEQYF	TGTGCCAGCAGTACGAACCCGACAGGGAAGGGCGAGCAGTACTTC	TRBV6-5	TRBD1	15	.	TRBJ2-7
CASSLGAGGDTEAFF	TGTGCCAGCAGTTTAGGTGCAGGGGGTGACACTGAAGCTTTCTTT	TRBV27	TRBD1	15	.	TRBJ1-1
CASRSEPSTDTQYF	TGTGCCAGCAGGAGCGAACCTTCCACAGATACGCAGTATTTT	TRBV2	.	14	.	TRBJ2-3
CASSPRGSGGYEQYF	TGTGCCAGCAGCCCTCGGGGTAGCGGGGGCTACGAGCAATACTTC	TRBV9	TRBD2	15	.	TRBJ2-7
CATQGAGADTQYF	TGTGCCACACAGGGGGCGGGCGCAGATACGCAGTATTTT	TRBV10-3	TRBD1	13	many	TRBJ2-3
CASSSFLDRVIEAFF	TGTGCCAGCAGCTCCTTCCTAGACAGGGTCATTGAAGCTTTCTTT	TRBV5-6	TRBD1	15	.	TRBJ1-1
CASSLGVQGNTEAFF	TGCGCCAGCAGCTTGGGAGTACAGGGAAACACTGAAGCTTTCTTT	TRBV5-1	.	15	few	TRBJ1-1
CASSVRQGDYEQYF	TGTGCCAGCAGCGTACGGCAGGGGGACTACGAGCAGTACTTC	TRBV9	TRBD1	14	.	TRBJ2-7
CISTDSSNYGYTF	TGCATCTCTACGGACAGTTCTAACTATGGCTACACCTTC	TRBV28	.	13	few	TRBJ1-2
CASSWTGSGNTIYF	TGTGCCAGCAGCTGGACAGGGTCTGGAAACACCATATATTTT	TRBV5-8	TRBD1	14	few	TRBJ1-3
CASSGRENTEAFF	TGTGCCAGCAGTGGTAGGGAGAACACTGAAGCTTTCTTT	TRBV6-1	.	13	few	TRBJ1-1
CASSLWAAAGVGEKLFF	TGTGCCAGCAGTTTATGGGCGGCAGCGGGTGTTGGGGAAAAACTGTTTTTT	TRBV28	.	17	few	TRBJ1-4
CASSLNAADTQYF	TGTGCCAGCAGCCTGAACGCCGCAGATACGCAGTATTTT	TRBV11-2	.	13	.	TRBJ2-3